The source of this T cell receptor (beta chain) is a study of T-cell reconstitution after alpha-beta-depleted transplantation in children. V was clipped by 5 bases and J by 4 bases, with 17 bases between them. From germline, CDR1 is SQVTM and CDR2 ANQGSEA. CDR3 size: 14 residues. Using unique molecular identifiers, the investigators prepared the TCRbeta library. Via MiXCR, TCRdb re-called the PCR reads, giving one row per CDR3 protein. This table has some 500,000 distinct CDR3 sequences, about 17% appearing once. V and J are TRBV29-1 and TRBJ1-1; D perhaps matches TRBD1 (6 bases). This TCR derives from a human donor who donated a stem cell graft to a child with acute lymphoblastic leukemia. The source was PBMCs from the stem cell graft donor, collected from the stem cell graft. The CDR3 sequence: CSVQGSRGATEAFF. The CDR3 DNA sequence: TGCAGCGTTCAAGGTAGCAGGGGTGCCACTGAAGCTTTCTTT.